Here is one T cell receptor (beta chain) with its context. Antigen: not known. The CDR3 runs 14 residues. Germline values: CDR1 MNHNS, CDR2 SASEGT. The ends were cut back, 3 bases at V and 6 bases at J, with 14 bases in the middle. TCRdb's table, derived via immunoSEQ multiplex PCR, lists solely in-frame clones and lacks some. The repertoire consists of about 6,300 clones, with less than 85% occurring once and the leading ten covering 5% to 6.5%. This entry belongs to a study of tumor-infiltrating lymphocytes in localized non-small cell lung cancer. The overall study: Each patient gave resected tumor and non-adjacent uninvolved lung tissue.

The study's findings and limits: Immunotypes IM1 and IM2 had similar TCR-derived T-cell fractions. Tumors had more T cell infiltration than uninvolved lung, per TCRbeta sequencing and CD3 counts. Only some patients had TCR sequencing, depending on available tissue.

The sequencing input was lung tumor tissue. This sequence was found in a human donor with non-small cell lung cancer. This chain connects TRBV6-1 to TRBJ1-1; D is uncertain. CDR3 sequence: CASSDNPTGAEAFF. The CDR3 DNA is TGTGCCAGCAGTGATAACCCGACTGGGGCTGAAGCTTTCTTT.